The 11 T cell receptor beta chains presented below share a single source sample, sequenced in a study of blood T cell repertoires in COVID-19. Profiled with immunoSEQ multiplex PCR; TCRdb holds only in-frame clones, not every one. This sample carries about 97,000 clones, roughly 79% of them seen once, and the ten largest clones take less than 11%. The sequencing input was peripheral blood. These TCRs come from a man in his 70s with acute or convalescent COVID-19.

J is TRBJ1-1 and V is TRBV18, with D maybe TRBD1 (6 bases). CDR1 is KGHSH, CDR2 LQKENI, per germline. This CDR3 comprises 14 residues. V was cut by 6 bases and J by 3 bases, with 14 bases left in between. This CDR3 reads CASSQGGKDTEAFF. CDR3 DNA sequence: TGTGCCAGCTCGCAAGGGGGAAAGGACACTGAAGCTTTCTTT.

The V gene is TRBV11-3, the J gene TRBJ2-7, with a weak D call TRBD1 (6 bases). This CDR3 comprises 15 residues. The germline V and J ends were trimmed by 3 bases and 3 bases, with 15 bases remaining between them. CDR1 and CDR2 from the germline V gene are SGHNT and YENEEA. Here the CDR3 DNA reads TGTGCCAGCAGCTTCGCTCCGGGACAAAACTACGAGCAGTACTTC. Amino acids: CASSFAPGQNYEQYF. The entire variable domain, with the rest obtained from reference TRBV11-3 and TRBJ2-7, is as follows: EAGVVQSPRYKIIEKKQPVAFWCNPISGHNTLYWYLQNLGQGPELLIRYENEEAVDDSQLPKDRFSAERLKGVDSTLKIQPAELGDSAVYLCASSFAPGQNYEQYFGPGTRLTVT.

CDR3 amino acids: CASSVVPGTSGVGETQYF. CDR3 DNA: TGTGCCAGCAGCGTAGTACCAGGGACTAGCGGTGTGGGGGAGACCCAGTACTTC. This chain uses TRBV9 with TRBJ2-5; TRBD2 aligns across 11 bases. The CDR3 contains 18 residues. V trimming: 0 bases; J trimming: 5 bases; junction bases outside the gene matches: 12. The germline V gene has CDR1 SGDLS and CDR2 YYNGEE.

The chain has TRBV18 and TRBJ1-1, with 8 nucleotides matching TRBD1. The V gene end was trimmed by 0 bases and the J gene end by 1 base; junction bases not matched to a gene: 7. Germline V gene data show CDR1 as KGHSH and CDR2 as LQKENI. The CDR3 contains 17 residues. The CDR3 DNA is TGTGCCAGCTCACCACCGACGGCAGGGGGCCCGAACACTGAAGCTTTCTTT. It yields the protein CASSPPTAGGPNTEAFF.

This rearrangement joins TRBV27 to TRBJ1-2; TRBD1 matches 10 bases. Trimming removed 3 bases from V and 1 base from J; junction bases left unmatched: 2. CDR3 length: 15 amino acids. In germline, CDR1 is MNHEY, CDR2 SMNVEV (reference sequence). The CDR3 bases are TGTGCCAGCAGTTTCGACAGGGGGCTTAACTATGGCTACACCTTC. Translation: CASSFDRGLNYGYTF.

The chain combines TRBV9 with TRBJ2-1, with 9 positions matching TRBD2. Germline V gene sequence: CDR1 SGDLS, CDR2 YYNGEE. Trimming took 0 bases from V and 3 from J; bases not matched to a gene: 7. The length of the CDR3 is 17 residues. The CDR3 nucleotides read TGTGCCAGCAGCGTAGGTCTGCGGGGGGGCCTCTACAATGAGCAGTTCTTC. Translated: CASSVGLRGGLYNEQFF.

This clone was seen just once. The chain joins TRBV28 to TRBJ1-2; D not certain. The CDR3 consists of 12 residues. Trimming shortened V by 7 bases and J by 4 bases, and 10 bases separated the two germline ends. Looked up from germline, CDR1 is MDHEN and CDR2 is SYDVKM. Written as DNA, the CDR3 is TGTGCCAGCACTGCCGGGTTCTATGGCTACACCTTC. Residues: CASTAGFYGYTF.

J is TRBJ2-1 and V is TRBV10-1; 8 nucleotides align to TRBD2. The CDR3 has 16 amino acids. CDR1 WNHNN and CDR2 SYGVQD come from the germline V gene (reference sequence). The CDR3 coding sequence is TGCGGAGCAGGAGGGATTGCGGGAGGACATTACAATGAGCAGTTCTTC. As protein: CGAGGIAGGHYNEQFF.

This sequence joins TRBV5-1 and TRBJ2-5; D remains unclear. The ends were cut back, 5 bases at V and 8 bases at J, with 16 bases in the middle. There are 13 residues in the CDR3. Per the germline V gene, CDR1 is SGHRS and CDR2 is YFSETQ. CDR3 sequence (DNA): TGCGCCAGCAGGAACAGTACTTATGGAACCCAGTACTTC. Amino acids: CASRNSTYGTQYF.

The genes are TRBV3-1 (or the pseudogene TRBV3-2) and TRBJ1-5; D gene ambiguous. Between the trimmed V and J ends, which lost 0 bases and 2 bases, there was a span of 11 bases. The germline V gene encodes CDR1 LGHDT and CDR2 YNNKEL (reference sequence). The CDR3 loop spans 16 amino acids. CDR3 in DNA: TGTGCCAGCAGCCAAGATGGAGGGAGCGGCAATCAGCCCCAGCATTTT. Translation gives CASSQDGGSGNQPQHF.

The V call is TRBV29-1, the J call TRBJ2-2; 8 positions agree with TRBD2. Germline V gene lookup returns CDR1 SQVTM and CDR2 ANQGSEA. This CDR3 comprises 14 residues. Trimming at V came to 7 bases and at J to 0 bases, leaving 4 bases not matched to a gene. The CDR3 protein is CSAIAGSNTGELFF. Here the CDR3 DNA reads TGCAGCGCCATAGCGGGGTCGAACACCGGGGAGCTGTTTTTT.